This T cell receptor beta chain was recovered during a study of blood T cell repertoires in COVID-19. Germline values: CDR1 SGHTS, CDR2 YDEGEE. With 3 bases clipped from V and 5 bases from J, the junction kept 7 bases outside the gene matches. The CDR3 consists of 15 residues. Original processing notes: Reference gene primer amplification yielded estimated nucleated cell counts. Sequencing used immunoSEQ multiplex PCR; TCRdb keeps in-frame clones, though not all of them. For V, J and clone size, that table is used; D and trimming come from the DNA. Among under 40,000 clones listed, approximately 91% were seen once.

Sample: peripheral blood. This chain joins TRBV5-8 and TRBJ1-5, with 8 bases that match TRBD1. This TCR came from an elderly woman with active or convalescent COVID-19. For the CDR3, the DNA is TGTGCCAGCAGCTACCGCAGGGGGCTGGATCAGCCCCAGCATTTT. Protein: CASSYRRGLDQPQHF.